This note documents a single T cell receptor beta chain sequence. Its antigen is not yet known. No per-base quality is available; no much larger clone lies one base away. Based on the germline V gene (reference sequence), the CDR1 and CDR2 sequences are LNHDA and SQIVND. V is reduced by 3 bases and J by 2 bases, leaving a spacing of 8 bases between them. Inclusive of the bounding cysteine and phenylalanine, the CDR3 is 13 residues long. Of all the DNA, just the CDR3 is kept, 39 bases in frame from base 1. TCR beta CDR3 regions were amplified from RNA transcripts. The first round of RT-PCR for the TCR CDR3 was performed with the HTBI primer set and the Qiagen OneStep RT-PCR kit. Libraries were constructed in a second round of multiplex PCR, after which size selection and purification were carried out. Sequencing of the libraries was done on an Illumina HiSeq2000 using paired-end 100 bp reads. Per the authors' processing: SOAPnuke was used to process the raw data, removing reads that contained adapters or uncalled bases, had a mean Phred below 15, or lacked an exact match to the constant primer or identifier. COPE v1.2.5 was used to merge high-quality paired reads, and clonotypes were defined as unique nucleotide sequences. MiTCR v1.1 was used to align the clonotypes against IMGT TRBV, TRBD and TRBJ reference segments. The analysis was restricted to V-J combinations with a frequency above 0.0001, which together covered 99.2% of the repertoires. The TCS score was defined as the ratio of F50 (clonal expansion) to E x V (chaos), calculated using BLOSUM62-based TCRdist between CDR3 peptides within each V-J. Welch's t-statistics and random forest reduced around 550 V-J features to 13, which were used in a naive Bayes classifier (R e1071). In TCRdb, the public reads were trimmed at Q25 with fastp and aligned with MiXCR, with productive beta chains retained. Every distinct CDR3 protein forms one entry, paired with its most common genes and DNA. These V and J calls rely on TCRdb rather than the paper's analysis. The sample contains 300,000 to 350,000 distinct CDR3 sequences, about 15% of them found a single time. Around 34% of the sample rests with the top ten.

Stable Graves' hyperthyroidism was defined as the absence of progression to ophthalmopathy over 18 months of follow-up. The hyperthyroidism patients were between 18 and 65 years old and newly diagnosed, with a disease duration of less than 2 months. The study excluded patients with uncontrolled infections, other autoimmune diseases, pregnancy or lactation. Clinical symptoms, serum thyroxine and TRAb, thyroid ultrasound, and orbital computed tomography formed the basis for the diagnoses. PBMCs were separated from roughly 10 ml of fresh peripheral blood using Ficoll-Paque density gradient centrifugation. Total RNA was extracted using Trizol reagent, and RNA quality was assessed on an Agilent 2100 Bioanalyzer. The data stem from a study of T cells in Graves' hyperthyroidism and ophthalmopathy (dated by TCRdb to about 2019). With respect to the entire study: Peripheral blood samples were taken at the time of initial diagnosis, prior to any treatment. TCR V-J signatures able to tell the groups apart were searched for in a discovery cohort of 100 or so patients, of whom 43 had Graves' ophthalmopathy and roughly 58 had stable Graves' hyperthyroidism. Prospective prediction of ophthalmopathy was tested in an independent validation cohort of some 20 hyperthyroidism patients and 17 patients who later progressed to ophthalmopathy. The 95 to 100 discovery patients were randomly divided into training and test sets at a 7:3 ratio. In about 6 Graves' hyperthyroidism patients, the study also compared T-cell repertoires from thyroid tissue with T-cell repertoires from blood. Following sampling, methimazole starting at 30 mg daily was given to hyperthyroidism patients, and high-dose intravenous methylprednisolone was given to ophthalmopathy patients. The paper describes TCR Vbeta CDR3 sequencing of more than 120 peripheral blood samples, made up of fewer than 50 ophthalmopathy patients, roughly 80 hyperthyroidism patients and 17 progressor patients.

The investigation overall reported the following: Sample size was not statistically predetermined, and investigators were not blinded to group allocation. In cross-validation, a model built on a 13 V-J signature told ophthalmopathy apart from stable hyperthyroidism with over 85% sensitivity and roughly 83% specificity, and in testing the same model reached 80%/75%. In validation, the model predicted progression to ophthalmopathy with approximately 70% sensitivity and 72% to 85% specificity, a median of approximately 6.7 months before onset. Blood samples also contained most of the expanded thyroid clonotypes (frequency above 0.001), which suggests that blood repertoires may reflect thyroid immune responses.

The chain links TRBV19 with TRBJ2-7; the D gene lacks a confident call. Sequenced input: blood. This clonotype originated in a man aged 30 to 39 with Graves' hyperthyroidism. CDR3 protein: CASSMGFTYEQYF. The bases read TGTGCCAGTAGTATGGGGTTTACCTACGAGCAGTACTTC.